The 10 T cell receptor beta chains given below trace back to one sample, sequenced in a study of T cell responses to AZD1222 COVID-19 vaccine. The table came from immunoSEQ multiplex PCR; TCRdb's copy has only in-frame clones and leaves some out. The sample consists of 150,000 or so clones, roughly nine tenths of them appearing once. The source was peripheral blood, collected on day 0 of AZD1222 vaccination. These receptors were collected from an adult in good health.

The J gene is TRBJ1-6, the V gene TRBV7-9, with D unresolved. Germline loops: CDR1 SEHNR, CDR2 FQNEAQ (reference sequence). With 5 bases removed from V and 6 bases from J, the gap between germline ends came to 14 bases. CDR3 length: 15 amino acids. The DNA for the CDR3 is TGTGCCAGCAGCCCTAATGGCGGGAGTAATTCACCCCTCCACTTT. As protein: CASSPNGGSNSPLHF.

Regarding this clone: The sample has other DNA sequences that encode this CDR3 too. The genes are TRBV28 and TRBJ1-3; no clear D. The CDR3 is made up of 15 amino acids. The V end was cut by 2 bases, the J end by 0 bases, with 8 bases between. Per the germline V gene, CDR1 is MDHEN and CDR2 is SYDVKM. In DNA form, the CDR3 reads TGTGCCAGCAGTTTACCCGGGAGCTCTGGAAACACCATATATTTT. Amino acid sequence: CASSLPGSSGNTIYF.

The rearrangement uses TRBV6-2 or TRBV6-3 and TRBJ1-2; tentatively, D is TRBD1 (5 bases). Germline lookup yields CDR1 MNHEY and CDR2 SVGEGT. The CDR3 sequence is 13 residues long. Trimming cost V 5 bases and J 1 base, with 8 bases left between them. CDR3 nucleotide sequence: TGTGCCAGCAGTACGACAGATAACTATGGCTACACCTTC. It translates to CASSTTDNYGYTF.

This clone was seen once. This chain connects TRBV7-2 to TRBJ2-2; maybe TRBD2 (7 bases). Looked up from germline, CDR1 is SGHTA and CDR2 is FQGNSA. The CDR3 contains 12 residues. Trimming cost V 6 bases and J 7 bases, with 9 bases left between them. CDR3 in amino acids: CASRGGHGELFF. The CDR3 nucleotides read TGTGCCAGCAGGGGGGGGCACGGGGAGCTGTTTTTT.

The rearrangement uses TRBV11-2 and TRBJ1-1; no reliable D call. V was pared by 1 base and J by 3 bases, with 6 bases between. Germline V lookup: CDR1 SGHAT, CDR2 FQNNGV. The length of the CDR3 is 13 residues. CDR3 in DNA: TGTGCCAGCAGCTTAGTGTCTTACACTGAAGCTTTCTTT. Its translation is CASSLVSYTEAFF.

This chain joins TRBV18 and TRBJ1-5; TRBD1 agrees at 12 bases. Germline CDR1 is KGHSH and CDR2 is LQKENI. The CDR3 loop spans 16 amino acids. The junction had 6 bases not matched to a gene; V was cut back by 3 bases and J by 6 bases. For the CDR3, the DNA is TGTGCCAGCTCACCCCCGGGACAGGGGGCTGTTCAGCCCCAGCATTTT. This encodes CASSPPGQGAVQPQHF.

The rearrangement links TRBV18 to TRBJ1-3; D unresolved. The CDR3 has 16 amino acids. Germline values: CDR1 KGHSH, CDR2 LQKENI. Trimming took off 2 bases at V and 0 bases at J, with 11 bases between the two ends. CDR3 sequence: CASSPYSRSSGNTIYF. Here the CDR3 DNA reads TGTGCCAGCTCACCATACAGCCGCTCCTCTGGAAACACCATATATTTT.

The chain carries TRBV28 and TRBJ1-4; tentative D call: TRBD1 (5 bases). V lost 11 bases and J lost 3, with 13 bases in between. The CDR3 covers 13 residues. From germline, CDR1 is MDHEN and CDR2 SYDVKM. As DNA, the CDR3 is TGTGCCTCGGGGGGTTATTCTAATGAAAAACTGTTTTTT. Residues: CASGGYSNEKLFF.

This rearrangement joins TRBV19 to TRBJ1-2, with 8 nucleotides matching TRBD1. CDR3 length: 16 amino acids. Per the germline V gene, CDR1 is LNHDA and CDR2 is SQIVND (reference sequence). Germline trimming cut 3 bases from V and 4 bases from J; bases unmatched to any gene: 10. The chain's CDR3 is CASSIRRDRTIYGYTF. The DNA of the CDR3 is TGTGCCAGTAGTATTAGACGGGACAGGACAATCTATGGCTACACCTTC.

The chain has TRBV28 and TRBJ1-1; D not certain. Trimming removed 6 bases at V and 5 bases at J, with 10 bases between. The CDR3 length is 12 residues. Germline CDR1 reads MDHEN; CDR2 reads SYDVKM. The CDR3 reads CASSSGRTEAFF. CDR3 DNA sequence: TGTGCCAGCAGCTCCGGGAGAACTGAAGCTTTCTTT.